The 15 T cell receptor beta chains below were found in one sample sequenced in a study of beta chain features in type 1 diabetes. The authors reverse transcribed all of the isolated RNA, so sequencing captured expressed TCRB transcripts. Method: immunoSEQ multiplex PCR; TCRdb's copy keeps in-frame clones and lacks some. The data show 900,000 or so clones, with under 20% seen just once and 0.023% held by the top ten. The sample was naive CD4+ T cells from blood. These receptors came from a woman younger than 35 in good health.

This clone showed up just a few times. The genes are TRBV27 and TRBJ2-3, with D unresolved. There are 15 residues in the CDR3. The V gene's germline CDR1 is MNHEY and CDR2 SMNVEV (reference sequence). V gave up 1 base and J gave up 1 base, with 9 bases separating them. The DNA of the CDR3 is TGTGCCAGCAGTTTATGGTCCGTCGGCACAGATACGCAGTATTTT. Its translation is CASSLWSVGTDTQYF.

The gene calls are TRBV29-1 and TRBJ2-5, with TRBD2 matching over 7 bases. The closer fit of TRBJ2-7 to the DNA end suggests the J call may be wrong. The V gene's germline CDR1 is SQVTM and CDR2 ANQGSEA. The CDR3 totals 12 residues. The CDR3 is CSAGDYGLEQYF. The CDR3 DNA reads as TGCAGCGCGGGGGACTATGGGCTCGAGCAGTACTTC.

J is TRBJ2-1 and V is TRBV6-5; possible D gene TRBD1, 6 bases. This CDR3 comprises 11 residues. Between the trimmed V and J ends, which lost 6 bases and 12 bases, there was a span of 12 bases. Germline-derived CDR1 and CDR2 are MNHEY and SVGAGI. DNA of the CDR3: TGTGCCAGCAGCCAAGGGGGTCCGCAGTTCTTC. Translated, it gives CASSQGGPQFF.

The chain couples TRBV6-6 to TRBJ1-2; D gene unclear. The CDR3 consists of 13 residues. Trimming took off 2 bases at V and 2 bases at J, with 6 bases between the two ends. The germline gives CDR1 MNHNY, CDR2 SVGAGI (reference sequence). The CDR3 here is CASSYERNYGYTF. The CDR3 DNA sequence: TGTGCCAGCAGTTACGAACGGAACTATGGCTACACCTTC.

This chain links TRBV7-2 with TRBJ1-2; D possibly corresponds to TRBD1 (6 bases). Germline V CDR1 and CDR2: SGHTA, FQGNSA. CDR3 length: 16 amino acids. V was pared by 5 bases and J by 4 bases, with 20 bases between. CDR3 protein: CASSPTSGTRPYGYTF. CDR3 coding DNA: TGTGCCAGCAGCCCCACCTCCGGGACAAGGCCCTATGGCTACACCTTC.

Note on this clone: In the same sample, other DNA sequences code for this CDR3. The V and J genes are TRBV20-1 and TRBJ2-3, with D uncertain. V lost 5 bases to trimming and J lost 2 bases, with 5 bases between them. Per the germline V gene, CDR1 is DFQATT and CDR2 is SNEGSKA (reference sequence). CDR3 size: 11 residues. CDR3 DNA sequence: TGCAGTGCTGTATACACAGATACGCAGTATTTT. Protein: CSAVYTDTQYF.

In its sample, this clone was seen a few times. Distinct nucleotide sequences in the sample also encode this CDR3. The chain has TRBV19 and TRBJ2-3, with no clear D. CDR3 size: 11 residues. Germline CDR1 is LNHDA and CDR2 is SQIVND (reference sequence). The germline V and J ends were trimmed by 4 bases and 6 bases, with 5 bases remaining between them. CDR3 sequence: CASSTADTQYF. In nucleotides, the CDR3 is TGTGCCAGTAGTACGGCTGATACGCAGTATTTT.

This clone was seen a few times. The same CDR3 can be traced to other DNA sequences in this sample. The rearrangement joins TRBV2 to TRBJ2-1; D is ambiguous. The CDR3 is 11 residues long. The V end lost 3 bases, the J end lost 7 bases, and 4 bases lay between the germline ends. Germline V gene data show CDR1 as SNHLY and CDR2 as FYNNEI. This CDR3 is CASSEWNEQFF. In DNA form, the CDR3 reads TGTGCCAGCAGTGAGTGGAATGAGCAGTTCTTC. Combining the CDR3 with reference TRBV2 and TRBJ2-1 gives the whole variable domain EPEVTQTPSHQVTQMGQEVILRCVPISNHLYFYWYRQILGQKVEFLVSFYNNEISEKSEIFDDQFSVERPDGSNFTLKIRSTKLEDSAMYFCASSEWNEQFFGPGTRLTVL.

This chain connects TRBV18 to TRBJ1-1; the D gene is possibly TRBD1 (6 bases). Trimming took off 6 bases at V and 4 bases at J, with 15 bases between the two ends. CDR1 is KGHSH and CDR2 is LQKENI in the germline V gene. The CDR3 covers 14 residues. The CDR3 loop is CASSSQGTSTEAFF. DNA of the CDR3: TGTGCCAGCTCGTCCCAGGGGACGAGCACTGAAGCTTTCTTT. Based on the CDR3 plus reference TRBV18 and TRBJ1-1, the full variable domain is NAGVMQNPRHLVRRRGQEARLRCSPMKGHSHVYWYRQLPEEGLKFMVYLQKENIIDESGMPKERFSAEFPKEGPSILRIQQVVRGDSAAYFCASSSQGTSTEAFFGQGTRLTVV.

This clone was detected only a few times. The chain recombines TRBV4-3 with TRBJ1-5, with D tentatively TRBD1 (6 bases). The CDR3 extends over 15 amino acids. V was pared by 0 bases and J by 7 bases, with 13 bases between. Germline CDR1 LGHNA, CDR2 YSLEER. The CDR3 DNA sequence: TGCGCCAGCAGCCAAGATGAGGGGGTAAGGCAGCCCCAGCATTTT. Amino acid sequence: CASSQDEGVRQPQHF.

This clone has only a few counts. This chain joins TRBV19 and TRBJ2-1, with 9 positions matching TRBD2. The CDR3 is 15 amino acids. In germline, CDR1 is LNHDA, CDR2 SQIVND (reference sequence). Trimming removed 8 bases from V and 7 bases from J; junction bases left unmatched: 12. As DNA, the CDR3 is TGTGCCAGTTCTCCCTCTAGCGGGACTTGGAATGAGCAGTTCTTC. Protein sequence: CASSPSSGTWNEQFF.

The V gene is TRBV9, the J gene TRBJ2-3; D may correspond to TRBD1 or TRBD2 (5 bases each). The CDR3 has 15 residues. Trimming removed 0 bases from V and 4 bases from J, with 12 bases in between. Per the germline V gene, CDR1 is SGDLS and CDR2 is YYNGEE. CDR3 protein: CASSVAGALPDTQYF. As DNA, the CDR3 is TGTGCCAGCAGCGTAGCCGGGGCCCTCCCAGATACGCAGTATTTT.

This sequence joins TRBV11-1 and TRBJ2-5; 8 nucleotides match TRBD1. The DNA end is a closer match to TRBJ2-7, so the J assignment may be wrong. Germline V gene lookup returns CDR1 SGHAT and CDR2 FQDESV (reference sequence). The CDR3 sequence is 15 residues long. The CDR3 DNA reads TGTGCCAGCAGCACCGACAGGGGAGGCTCTTCCGAGCAGTACTTC. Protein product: CASSTDRGGSSEQYF.

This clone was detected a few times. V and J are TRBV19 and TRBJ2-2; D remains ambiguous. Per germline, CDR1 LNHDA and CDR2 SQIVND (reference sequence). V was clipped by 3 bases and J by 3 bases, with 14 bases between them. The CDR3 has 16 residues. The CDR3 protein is CASSIFPKVYTGELFF. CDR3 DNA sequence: TGTGCCAGTAGTATTTTCCCCAAGGTTTACACCGGGGAGCTGTTTTTT.

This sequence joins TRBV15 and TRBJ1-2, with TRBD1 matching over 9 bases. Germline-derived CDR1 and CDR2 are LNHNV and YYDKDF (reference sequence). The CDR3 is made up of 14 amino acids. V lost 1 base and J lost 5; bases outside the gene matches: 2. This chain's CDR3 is CATSRGGTGYGYTF. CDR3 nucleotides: TGTGCCACCAGCAGAGGAGGGACAGGGTATGGCTACACCTTC.